The 18 T cell receptor beta chains listed next were all sequenced from one sample in a study of cytomegalovirus exposure and HLA in healthy donors. The PCR was carried out with 60 Vbeta primers and 13 Jbeta primers. Data came from immunoSEQ multiplex PCR; TCRdb stores just in-frame clones and leaves some out. The sample includes about 180,000 clones, over 65% seen only once; the top ten take around 1.5%. Sequencing was performed on PBMCs. All receptors come from a man aged 18 to 35 in good health and CMV-seronegative.

The chain carries TRBV9 and TRBJ1-3, with 11 bases identical to TRBD1. The CDR3 has 17 residues. Trimming at V came to 3 bases and at J to 3 bases, leaving 8 bases not matched to a gene. Germline assignment: CDR1 SGDLS and CDR2 YYNGEE. In DNA form, the CDR3 reads TGTGCCAGCAGCGCCCGGACAGGGGGCATCGGTGGAAACACCATATATTTT. Protein product: CASSARTGGIGGNTIYF.

For the CDR3, the DNA is TGTGCCAGCAGCCGGACTAGCGGGGGGACGAACACCGGGGAGCTGTTTTTT. Its protein is CASSRTSGGTNTGELFF. The chain links TRBV7-3 to TRBJ2-2, with 14 bases lining up with TRBD2. Trimming cost V 5 bases and J 0 bases; bases outside gene matches: 2. CDR1 and CDR2 (germline): SGHTA, FQGTGA. The CDR3 consists of 17 residues.

V and J are TRBV9 and TRBJ1-2; D call uncertain. The CDR3 length is 14 residues. With 0 bases removed from V and 5 bases from J, the gap between germline ends came to 11 bases. Looked up from germline, CDR1 is SGDLS and CDR2 is YYNGEE. The CDR3 loop is CASSVVGVGYGYTF. The CDR3 region has the DNA TGTGCCAGCAGCGTAGTCGGGGTTGGGTATGGCTACACCTTC.

This clone was counted a few times. This sequence joins TRBV7-9 and TRBJ2-7; D might be TRBD2 (5 bases). The CDR3 sequence is 13 residues long. With 8 bases removed from V and 2 bases from J, the gap between germline ends came to 13 bases. The germline CDR1 and CDR2 sequences are SEHNR and FQNEAQ (reference sequence). The CDR3 DNA reads TGTGCCAGCTCCCCGAGGGAGACCTACGAGCAGTACTTC. This sequence encodes CASSPRETYEQYF.

V and J are TRBV6-1 and TRBJ2-6, with a tentative D call TRBD1 (5 bases). The ends were cut back, 5 bases at V and 0 bases at J, with 8 bases in the middle. The germline gives CDR1 MNHNS, CDR2 SASEGT. This CDR3 has 15 residues. The CDR3 DNA sequence: TGTGCCAGCAGTATAACAGGCTCTGGGGCCAACGTCCTGACTTTC. Translated: CASSITGSGANVLTF.

This chain links TRBV7-9 with TRBJ2-3; 8 nucleotides match TRBD1. The CDR3 totals 16 residues. J lost 1 base, V lost 1 base, and 4 bases had no gene match. Germline CDR1 is SEHNR and CDR2 is FQNEAQ (reference sequence). The DNA for the CDR3 is TGTGCCAGCAGCTTAGGGACAGGGACGGGCACAGATACGCAGTATTTT. Translated: CASSLGTGTGTDTQYF.

The chain has TRBV18 and TRBJ1-1; no definite D call. The CDR3 covers 14 residues. V was shortened by 3 bases and J by 4 bases, with 12 bases between the two germline ends. Germline CDR1 KGHSH, CDR2 LQKENI. CDR3 sequence reads: CASSPRGTGTEAFF. The CDR3 DNA is TGTGCCAGCTCACCGCGAGGAACGGGCACTGAAGCTTTCTTT. Combining the CDR3 with reference TRBV18 and TRBJ1-1 gives the whole variable domain NAGVMQNPRHLVRRRGQEARLRCSPMKGHSHVYWYRQLPEEGLKFMVYLQKENIIDESGMPKERFSAEFPKEGPSILRIQQVVRGDSAAYFCASSPRGTGTEAFFGQGTRLTVV.

Remarks on this clone: The junction shows a germline mismatch at one end, possibly a read error. The chain carries TRBV7-7 and TRBJ2-7; D is possibly TRBD2 (5 bases). This CDR3 region has 14 residues. The germline V gene has CDR1 SSHAT and CDR2 FNYEAQ (reference sequence). The DNA for the CDR3 is TGTGCTAGCAGCTTATTTCGGGGAGCGGACGAGCAGTACTTC. Its translation is CASSLFRGADEQYF.

The J gene is TRBJ1-4, the V gene TRBV4-1, with TRBD1 matching 9 bases. In germline, CDR1 is MGHRA, CDR2 YSYEKL. V lost 4 bases and J lost 0; bases outside the gene matches: 18. This CDR3 has 21 amino acids. CDR3 DNA sequence: TGCGCCAGCAGCCCCTTTTCGAGGGACAGGGTTATCTCCCCAACTAATGAAAAACTGTTTTTT. The encoded protein is CASSPFSRDRVISPTNEKLFF.

This sequence joins TRBV7-8 and TRBJ1-5; 9 bases align to TRBD1. The J segment lost 4 bases and the V segment lost 1 base, leaving 5 bases of the junction unmatched. The germline CDR1 and CDR2 sequences are SGHVS and FQNEAQ. The CDR3 covers 16 residues. The CDR3 sequence is CASSLVLGQGNQPQHF. The CDR3 DNA follows: TGTGCCAGCAGCTTAGTCCTGGGACAGGGAAATCAGCCCCAGCATTTT.

This clone was seen just once. This chain uses TRBV7-9 with TRBJ1-1; D unclear. With 2 bases removed from V and 0 bases from J, the gap between germline ends came to 10 bases. CDR3 size: 15 residues. Germline V gives CDR1 SEHNR, CDR2 FQNEAQ (reference sequence). The CDR3 DNA sequence: TGTGCCAGCAGCTTACTGGGCAGGTTGAACACTGAAGCTTTCTTT. Translation gives CASSLLGRLNTEAFF. The full variable domain, rest sourced from reference TRBV7-9 and TRBJ1-1, is DTGVSQNPRHKITKRGQNVTFRCDPISEHNRLYWYRQTLGQGPEFLTYFQNEAQLEKSRLLSDRFSAERPKGSFSTLEIQRTEQGDSAMYLCASSLLGRLNTEAFFGQGTRLTVV.

The chain couples TRBV6-5 to TRBJ1-5, with a weak D call TRBD1 (6 bases). The length of the CDR3 is 15 residues. Per germline, CDR1 MNHEY and CDR2 SVGAGI. The V gene lost 6 bases and the J gene lost 0 bases, with 12 bases spanning the gap. The CDR3 nucleotides read TGTGCCAGCAGGGACAGAGGGTATAGCAATCAGCCCCAGCATTTT. It codes for CASRDRGYSNQPQHF.

This clone was detected many times. This chain uses TRBV5-4 with TRBJ1-2, with D tentatively TRBD1 (5 bases). The CDR3 contains 14 residues. Germline CDR1 is SGHNT and CDR2 is YYREEE (reference sequence). V shed 1 base and J shed 3 bases, with 10 bases lying between them. CDR3 protein: CASSLRGSYYGYTF. For the CDR3, the DNA is TGTGCCAGCAGCTTGAGGGGATCCTACTATGGCTACACCTTC.

The chain has TRBV7-2 and TRBJ2-3; tentative D call: TRBD2 (5 bases). V was clipped by 3 bases and J by 4 bases, with 11 bases between them. This CDR3 is built from 14 residues. Germline loops: CDR1 SGHTA, CDR2 FQGNSA. CDR3 protein: CASSFVSGSDTQYF. The DNA of the CDR3 is TGTGCCAGCAGCTTTGTCAGCGGCTCAGATACGCAGTATTTT.

The chain couples TRBV18 to TRBJ1-4, with D unresolved. Germline loops: CDR1 KGHSH, CDR2 LQKENI. The ends were cut back, 2 bases at V and 8 bases at J, with 6 bases in the middle. The CDR3 is made up of 12 amino acids. The CDR3 sequence is CASSPGGEKLFF. DNA of the CDR3: TGTGCCAGCTCACCAGGCGGAGAAAAACTGTTTTTT.

The chain uses TRBV6-1 and TRBJ2-3; tentative D call: TRBD2 (6 bases). Trimming removed 7 bases at V and 5 bases at J, with 13 bases between. Germline V gene sequence: CDR1 MNHNS, CDR2 SASEGT. The length of the CDR3 is 13 residues. The CDR3 reads CASTRLGGDTQYF. As DNA, the CDR3 is TGTGCCAGCACCCGACTAGGCGGAGATACGCAGTATTTT.

The chain couples TRBV15 to TRBJ1-5, with 7 bases aligning to TRBD1. CDR1 LNHNV and CDR2 YYDKDF come from the germline V gene (reference sequence). V lost 1 base to trimming and J lost 0 bases; unmatched junction nucleotides: 6. The CDR3 is made up of 17 amino acids. CDR3: CATSRVFWTGSNQPQHF. Written as DNA, the CDR3 is TGTGCCACCAGCAGAGTGTTTTGGACAGGTAGCAATCAGCCCCAGCATTTT.

This chain joins TRBV7-2 and TRBJ2-7, with 9 bases lining up with TRBD2. Germline CDR1 is SGHTA and CDR2 is FQGNSA. With V trimmed by 4 bases and J by 5 bases, 12 bases remained unmatched. CDR3 length: 16 amino acids. In DNA form, the CDR3 reads TGTGCCAGCAGCTCCCTGATTAGCGGGGGTGGGAACGAGCAGTACTTC. This gives the protein CASSSLISGGGNEQYF.